This T cell receptor beta chain is drawn from a study of molecular identifiers for immune sequencing clone quantification. Study-wide background: For replicates, RNA isolated from about 19,000 or 110,000 naive CD8 cells was divided into five portions, of which four were sequenced.

TCRdb redid the calling of the PCR reads with MiXCR, one entry per CDR3 protein. The table has some 320,000 distinct CDR3 sequences, 20% to 25% seen once. The sorting of naive CD8 T cells used the CD8+CD4-CCR7+CD45RA+ phenotype. Turning to this clonotype: A single base separates this from a much larger clone, so it may be a read error.

V was clipped by 3 bases and J by 0 bases, with 8 bases between them. CDR3 length: 14 residues. This sequence joins TRBV12-3 or TRBV12-4 and TRBJ2-5, with TRBD1 as a possible D gene (5 bases). The specimen sequenced was naive CD8+ T cells from blood, with Jurkat cell RNA spiked in. Subset indicated: FACS-sorted CD8+CD4-CCR7+CD45RA+ naive T cells. This receptor was taken from a human donor in good health. Some libraries in this study had Jurkat cell RNA spiked in. The CDR3 DNA reads TGTGCCAGCAGTTTCCGCAGGGACCAAGAGACCCAGTACTTC. As protein: CASSFRRDQETQYF.